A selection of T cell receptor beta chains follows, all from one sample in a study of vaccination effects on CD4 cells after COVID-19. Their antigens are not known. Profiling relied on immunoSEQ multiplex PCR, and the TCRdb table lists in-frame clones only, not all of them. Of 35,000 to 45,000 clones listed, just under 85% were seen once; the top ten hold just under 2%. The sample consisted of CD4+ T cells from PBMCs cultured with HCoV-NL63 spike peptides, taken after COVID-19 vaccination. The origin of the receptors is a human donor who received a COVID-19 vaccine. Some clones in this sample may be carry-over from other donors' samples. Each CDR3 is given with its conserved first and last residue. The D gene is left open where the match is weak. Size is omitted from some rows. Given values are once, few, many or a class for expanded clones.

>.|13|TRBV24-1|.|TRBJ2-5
CATSVADQETQYF
TGTGCCACCAGTGTGGCAGATCAAGAGACCCAGTACTTC
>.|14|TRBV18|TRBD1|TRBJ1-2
CASSPTGRDYGYTF
TGTGCCAGCTCACCGACAGGGAGAGACTATGGCTACACCTTC
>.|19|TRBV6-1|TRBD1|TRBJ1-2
CASSEVLGGTGGARSGYTF
TGTGCCAGCAGTGAAGTTCTTGGGGGGACAGGGGGCGCACGCTCCGGCTACACCTTC
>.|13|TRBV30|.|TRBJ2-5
CAWRQGGRETQYF
TGTGCCTGGAGACAGGGCGGCAGGGAGACCCAGTACTTC
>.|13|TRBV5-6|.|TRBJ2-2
CASIRLNTGELFF
TGTGCCAGCATCAGACTAAACACCGGGGAGCTGTTTTTT
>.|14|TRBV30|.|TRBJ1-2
CAWKRGAGDYGYTF
TGTGCCTGGAAGCGGGGGGCAGGGGACTATGGCTACACCTTC
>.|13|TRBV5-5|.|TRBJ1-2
CASSFDGNYGYTF
TGTGCCAGCAGCTTCGACGGAAACTATGGCTACACCTTC
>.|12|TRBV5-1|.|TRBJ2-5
CASRLGGETQYF
TGCGCCAGCAGACTAGGAGGTGAGACCCAGTACTTC
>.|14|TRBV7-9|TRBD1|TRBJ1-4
CASSQDRENEKLFF
TGTGCCAGCAGCCAGGACAGGGAGAATGAAAAACTGTTTTTT
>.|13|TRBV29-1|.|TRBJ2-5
CSTKQGGTETQYF
TGCAGCACCAAACAGGGAGGGACGGAGACCCAGTACTTC
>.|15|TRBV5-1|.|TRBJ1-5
CASSLAGLSNQPQHF
TGCGCCAGCAGCTTGGCTGGATTGAGCAATCAGCCCCAGCATTTT
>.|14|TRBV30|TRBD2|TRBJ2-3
CAGGLAGGRDTQYF
TGTGCCGGGGGACTAGCGGGGGGGCGGGATACGCAGTATTTT
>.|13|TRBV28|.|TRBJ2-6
CASSPAGANVLTF
TGTGCCAGCAGTCCTGCTGGGGCCAACGTCCTGACTTTC
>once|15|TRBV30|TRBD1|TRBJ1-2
CAWSAPTGGNYGYTF
TGTGCCTGGAGTGCCCCGACAGGGGGCAACTATGGCTACACCTTC
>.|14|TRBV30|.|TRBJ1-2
CAWSVNRGDYGYTF
TGTGCCTGGAGTGTAAATAGGGGCGACTATGGCTACACCTTC
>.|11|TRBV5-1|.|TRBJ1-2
CASSLGYGYTF
TGCGCCAGCAGCTTGGGTTATGGCTACACCTTC
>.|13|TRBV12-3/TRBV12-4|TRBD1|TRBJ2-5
CASSGQGTGTQYF
TGTGCCAGCAGTGGACAGGGGACAGGGACCCAGTACTTC
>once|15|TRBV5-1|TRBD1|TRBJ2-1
CASSWDRGSYNEQFF
TGCGCCAGCAGCTGGGACAGGGGTTCCTACAATGAGCAGTTCTTC
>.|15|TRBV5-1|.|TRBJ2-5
CASSLGGAGVETQYF
TGCGCCAGCAGCTTGGGGGGCGCGGGTGTTGAGACCCAGTACTTC
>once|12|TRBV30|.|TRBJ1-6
CAGGTVNSPLHF
TGTGCCGGAGGGACTGTGAATTCACCCCTCCACTTT
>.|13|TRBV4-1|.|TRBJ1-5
CASSGTSHQPQHF
TGCGCCAGCAGCGGGACATCTCATCAGCCCCAGCATTTT
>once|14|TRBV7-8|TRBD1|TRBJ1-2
CASSLTGGSGGYTF
TGTGCCAGCAGCTTAACAGGGGGCTCTGGTGGCTACACCTTC
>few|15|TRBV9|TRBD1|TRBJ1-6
CASSALQGEDSPLHF
TGTGCCAGCAGCGCCCTACAGGGGGAGGATTCACCCCTCCACTTT
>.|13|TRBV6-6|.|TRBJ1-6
CASSTRFDSPLHF
TGTGCCAGCAGTACTAGATTTGATTCACCCCTCCACTTT
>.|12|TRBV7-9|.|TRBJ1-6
CASSSVNSPLHF
TGTGCCAGCAGCTCCGTAAATTCACCCCTCCACTTT
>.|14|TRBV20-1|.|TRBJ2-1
CSASRGGLYNEQFF
TGCAGTGCTAGTAGGGGGGGCCTCTACAATGAGCAGTTCTTC
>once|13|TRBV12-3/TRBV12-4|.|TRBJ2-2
CASRETGPGELFF
TGTGCCAGCAGGGAGACAGGACCCGGGGAGCTGTTTTTT
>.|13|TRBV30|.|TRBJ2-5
CAWSGVSLETQYF
TGTGCCTGGAGTGGGGTCTCTTTAGAGACCCAGTACTTC
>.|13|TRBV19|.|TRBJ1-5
CASSIQAYQPQHF
TGTGCCAGTAGTATACAGGCATATCAGCCCCAGCATTTT
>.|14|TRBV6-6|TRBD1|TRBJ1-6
CASSPGQGDSPLHF
TGTGCCAGCAGTCCTGGACAGGGCGATTCACCCCTCCACTTT
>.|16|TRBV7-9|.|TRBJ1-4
CASSYPASGLGEKLFF
TGTGCCAGCAGCTATCCCGCATCCGGTCTGGGTGAAAAACTGTTTTTT
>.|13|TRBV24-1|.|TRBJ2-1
CATQPDSYNEQFF
TGTGCCACCCAGCCGGACTCCTACAATGAGCAGTTCTTC
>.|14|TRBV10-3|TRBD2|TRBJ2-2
CAISGAGDTGELFF
TGTGCCATCAGTGGGGCGGGGGACACCGGGGAGCTGTTTTTT
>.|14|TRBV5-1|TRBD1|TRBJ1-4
CASSAVRGQEKLFF
TGCGCCAGCAGCGCGGTCAGGGGGCAGGAAAAACTGTTTTTT
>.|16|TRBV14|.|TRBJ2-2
CASSQGGAVNTGELFF
TGTGCCAGCAGCCAAGGCGGGGCCGTGAACACCGGGGAGCTGTTTTTT
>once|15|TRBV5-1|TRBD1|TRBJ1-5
CASSFTGAHNQPQHF
TGCGCCAGCAGCTTTACAGGGGCCCACAATCAGCCCCAGCATTTT
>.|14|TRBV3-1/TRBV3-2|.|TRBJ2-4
CASSPNPQGNIQYF
TGTGCCAGCAGCCCGAACCCCCAGGGAAACATTCAGTACTTC
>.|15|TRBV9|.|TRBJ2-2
CASSVNVLTTGELFF
TGTGCCAGCAGCGTAAATGTCCTCACTACCGGGGAGCTGTTTTTT
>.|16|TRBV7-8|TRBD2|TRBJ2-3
CASSMSGGRGTDTQYF
TGTGCCAGCAGCATGAGCGGGGGCCGAGGCACAGATACGCAGTATTTT
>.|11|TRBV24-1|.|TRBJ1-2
CAKRQKGGYTF
TGTGCCAAAAGACAAAAGGGTGGCTACACCTTC
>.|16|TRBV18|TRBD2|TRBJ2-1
CASSPLSAGVYNEQFF
TGTGCCAGCTCACCACTTTCAGCGGGGGTATACAATGAGCAGTTCTTC
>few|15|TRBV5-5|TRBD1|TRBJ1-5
CASSSRQGSNQPQHF
TGTGCCAGCAGCTCCCGACAGGGGAGTAATCAGCCCCAGCATTTT
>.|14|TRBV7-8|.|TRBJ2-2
CASSVGTSNGELFF
TGTGCCAGCAGCGTTGGGACATCAAACGGGGAGCTGTTTTTT
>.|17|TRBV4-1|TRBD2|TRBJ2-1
CASSQARAGLANNEQFF
TGCGCCAGCAGCCAAGCTCGGGCGGGACTAGCGAACAATGAGCAGTTCTTC
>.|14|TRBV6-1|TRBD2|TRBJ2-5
CASSEGLARETQYF
TGTGCCAGCAGTGAGGGACTAGCGAGAGAGACCCAGTACTTC
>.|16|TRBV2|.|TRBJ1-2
CASSARPGSPNYGYTF
TGTGCCAGCAGCGCAAGACCCGGATCCCCTAACTATGGCTACACCTTC
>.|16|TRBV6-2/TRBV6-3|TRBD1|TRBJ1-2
CASSRGQGRANYGYTF
TGTGCCAGCAGCCGCGGACAGGGTAGGGCGAACTATGGCTACACCTTC
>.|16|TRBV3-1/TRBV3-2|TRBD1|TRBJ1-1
CASSQDHSGGLKEAFF
TGTGCCAGCAGCCAAGATCATTCAGGGGGCCTCAAGGAAGCTTTCTTT
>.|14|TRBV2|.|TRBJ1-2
CASSVSQGPSGYTF
TGTGCCAGCAGTGTAAGTCAGGGGCCGAGTGGCTACACCTTC
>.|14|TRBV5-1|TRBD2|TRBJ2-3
CASSSSGGRDTQYF
TGCGCCAGCAGTTCTAGCGGGGGTCGAGATACGCAGTATTTT
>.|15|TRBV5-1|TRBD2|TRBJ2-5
CASSSGAGGQETQYF
TGCGCCAGCTCCTCTGGGGCGGGGGGGCAGGAGACCCAGTACTTC
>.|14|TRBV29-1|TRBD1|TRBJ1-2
CSVEGGTGLYGYTF
TGCAGCGTTGAAGGGGGGACAGGCCTCTATGGCTACACCTTC